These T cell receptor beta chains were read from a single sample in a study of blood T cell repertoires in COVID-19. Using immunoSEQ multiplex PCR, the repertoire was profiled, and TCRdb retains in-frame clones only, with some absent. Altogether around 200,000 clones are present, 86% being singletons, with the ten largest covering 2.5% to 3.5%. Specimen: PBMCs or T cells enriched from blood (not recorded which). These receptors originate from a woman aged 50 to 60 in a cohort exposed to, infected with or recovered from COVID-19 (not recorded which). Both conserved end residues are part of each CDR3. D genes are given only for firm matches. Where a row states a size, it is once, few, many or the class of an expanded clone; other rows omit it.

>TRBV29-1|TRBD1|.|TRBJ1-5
CSVGQGNQPQHF
TGCAGCGTCGGACAGGGCAATCAGCCCCAGCATTTT
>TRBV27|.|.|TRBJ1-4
CASSLRSWNEKLFF
TGTGCCAGCAGTTTAAGGAGTTGGAATGAAAAACTGTTTTTT
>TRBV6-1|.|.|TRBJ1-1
CASSEVKGGPAEAFF
TGTGCCAGCAGTGAAGTGAAGGGAGGGCCCGCTGAAGCTTTCTTT
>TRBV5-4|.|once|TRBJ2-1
CASRSLVGGNEQFF
TGTGCCAGCCGAAGCTTGGTAGGGGGTAATGAGCAGTTCTTC
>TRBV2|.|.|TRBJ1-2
CASIAEIYYGYTF
TGTGCCAGCATAGCGGAAATTTACTATGGCTACACCTTC
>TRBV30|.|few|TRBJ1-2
CAWSVAGNYGYTF
TGTGCCTGGAGTGTAGCAGGAAACTATGGCTACACCTTC
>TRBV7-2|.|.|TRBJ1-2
CASSPYRAVLYGYTF
TGTGCCAGCAGCCCCTACAGGGCAGTACTCTATGGCTACACCTTC
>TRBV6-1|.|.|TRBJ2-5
CASSEGQGRETQYF
TGTGCCAGCTCCGAGGGGCAGGGGCGAGAGACCCAGTACTTC
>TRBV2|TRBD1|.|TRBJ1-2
CASSEAKDRYTYGYTF
TGTGCCAGCAGTGAAGCTAAGGACAGGTATACTTATGGCTACACCTTC
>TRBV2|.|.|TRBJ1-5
CASSEVRGDNQPQHF
TGTGCCAGCAGTGAAGTCAGGGGAGACAATCAGCCCCAGCATTTT
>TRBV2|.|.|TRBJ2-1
CASSDTGGSYNEQFF
TGTGCCAGCAGTGACACCGGGGGCTCCTACAATGAGCAGTTCTTC
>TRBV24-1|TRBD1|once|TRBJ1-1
CATSVAGGDTEAFF
TGTGCCACCAGTGTCGCAGGGGGCGATACTGAAGCTTTCTTT
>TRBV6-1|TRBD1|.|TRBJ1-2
CASSVSMSATGETGYTF
TGTGCCAGCAGTGTATCAATGTCAGCGACAGGGGAGACGGGCTACACCTTC
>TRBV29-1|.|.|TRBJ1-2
CSVSGVSYGYTF
TGCAGCGTTTCGGGAGTCTCCTATGGCTACACCTTC
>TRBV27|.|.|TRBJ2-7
CASSSKQGPYEQYF
TGTGCCAGCAGTTCAAAACAGGGACCCTACGAGCAGTACTTC
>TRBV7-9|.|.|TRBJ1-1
CASSIRGYEAFF
TGTGCCAGCAGTATAAGAGGATATGAAGCTTTCTTT
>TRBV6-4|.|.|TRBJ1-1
CASSESTIAPAFF
TGTGCCAGCAGTGAATCGACAATCGCTCCAGCTTTCTTT
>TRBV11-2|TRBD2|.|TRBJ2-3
CASSPSGAPDTQYF
TGTGCCAGCAGCCCCAGCGGGGCCCCAGATACGCAGTATTTT
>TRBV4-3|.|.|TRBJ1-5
CASSQDSTGLQPQHF
TGCGCCAGCAGCCAAGACAGTACAGGGCTTCAGCCCCAGCATTTT
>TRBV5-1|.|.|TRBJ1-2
CASSPSMVYGYTF
TGCGCCAGCAGCCCCTCTATGGTCTATGGCTACACCTTC
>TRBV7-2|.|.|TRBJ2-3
CASSLIVSDTQYF
TGTGCCAGCAGCTTAATTGTATCAGATACGCAGTATTTT
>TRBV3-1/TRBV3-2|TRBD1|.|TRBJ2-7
CASSFGQGSREQYF
TGTGCCAGCAGTTTCGGACAGGGGAGTAGGGAGCAGTACTTC
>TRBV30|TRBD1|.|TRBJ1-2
CAWSGGQAGYGYTF
TGTGCCTGGAGTGGCGGACAGGCGGGCTATGGCTACACCTTC
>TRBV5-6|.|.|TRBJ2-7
CASSLERSYEQYF
TGTGCCAGCAGCTTGGAGAGATCCTACGAGCAGTACTTC